This T cell receptor beta chain emerged from a study of vaccination and CD4 T cells after COVID-19. Study-level information: The authors gave control cultures a CEFX pool, an HIV-1 Nef pool, or no peptide. General study findings and limits: The rise in median SARS-CoV-2-reactive clonotypes, from roughly 22 to 38, was not significant.

V was clipped by 4 bases and J by 2 bases, with 15 bases between them. The CDR3 extends over 16 amino acids. Per germline, CDR1 KGHDR and CDR2 SFDVKD. Comment on this clonotype: Its specificity is unknown.

Treatment: approximately 9-day PBMC culture with coronavirus spike peptide pools or control peptides (ViraFEST assay). T cells were expanded with peptide pools, and expanded clonotypes were identified by TCR sequencing. Researchers reported culturing approximately 2 million PBMCs per well with roughly 10 IU/ml IL-2 and about 9.3 ug/ml peptide pools. Sequencing of DNA taken from cultured CD4+ T cells relied on the Oncomine TCR Beta short-read assay. TCRdb ran MiXCR on the PCR reads and lists one entry per CDR3 protein. In the table there are fewer than 20,000 distinct CDR3 sequences, approximately 72% of which are singletons.

The clonotype comes from a human donor who received a COVID-19 vaccine. The sample here was CD4+ T cells from blood, cultured in vitro, taken after SARS-CoV-2 vaccination. The chain uses TRBV24-1 and TRBJ2-3; D tentatively reads TRBD1 or TRBD2 (5 bases each). Here the CDR3 reads CATSDPGTGNTDTQYF. In nucleotides, the CDR3 is TGTGCCACCAGTGACCCCGGGACGGGAAACACAGATACGCAGTATTTT.